This T cell receptor (beta chain) was captured by sequencing in a study of patients and donors after allogeneic stem cell transplantation. In this sample, this clonotype turned up many times. The V segment lost 2 bases and the J segment 2 bases; nucleotides outside the gene matches: 12. Germline values: CDR1 MNHEY, CDR2 SVGAGI. The CDR3 loop spans 18 amino acids. A single record per CDR3 protein comes from TCRdb applying MiXCR to the RT-PCR reads. The data contain about 87,000 distinct CDR3 sequences, roughly 4.9% of them singletons. The sequence was collected from a human donor who was either an allogeneic HSCT recipient or a stem cell or donor lymphocyte infusion donor (not recorded which). It is not recorded whose cells these are; they may come from a transplant donor. The sequenced sample consisted of blood, either unsorted or a sorted T cell fraction (not recorded which). The V and J genes are TRBV6-5 and TRBJ2-5; 9 bases map to TRBD1. The CDR3 nucleotides read TGTGCCAGCAGTTACCAAAGCCCCGGGACAGGGTTTCAAGAGACCCAGTACTTC. Translating gives CASSYQSPGTGFQETQYF.